This TCR beta chain was identified in a study of T cells in localized non-small cell lung cancer (dated by TCRdb to the early 2020s). Notes on the research overall: The study analyzed T cell repertoires of about 230 early-stage NSCLC patients, comparing tumors and uninvolved tumor-adjacent lungs. All 230 or so NSCLC patients in the cohort were treatment-naive and had localized lung tumors that were resected. A mean age of 66.3 years was recorded for the NSCLC patients, of whom more than 120 were male and 95 to 110 were female.

For CDR1 and CDR2, the germline V gene lists MNHEY and SVGAGI. From cysteine to phenylalanine, the CDR3 is 14 amino acids long. Just the 42-base CDR3 DNA is kept, in frame starting at base 1. V trim: 6 bases; J trim: 8 bases; unmatched bases: 12. A word on this clone: This receptor's antigen is unknown. There are no base qualities to consult, and no much larger clone falls within one base.

TCR beta CDR3 regions were sequenced from DNA using the immunoSEQ Assay. On the authors' methods: To compute T cell density, TCR beta template counts were normalized to usable DNA, which was estimated by amplifying housekeeping genes. Richness was estimated with the preseqR package, extrapolating to 400,000 templates for PBMC samples and 120,000 templates for tissue samples. Clonality was taken to be one minus Pielou's evenness. Tissue-enriched TCRs were identified through differential abundance testing performed on productive amino-acid clonotypes, with a minimum total count of 5 and an alpha of 0.1. The Jaccard Index and the Morisita Overlap Index were used to measure how much the repertoires overlapped between compartments. TCR beta CDR3s were clustered by GLIPH together with public tetramer-defined viral CDR3s, and at least three viral sequences plus V-gene enrichment were required for viral motifs. This immuneACCESS table, as held by TCRdb, lists in-frame sequences with V and J called but not all clones. Of the missing ones, under half trace to an unresolved V gene in checked studies; the others have no known cause. From that table come the V and J calls and clone size; the DNA was used to work out D and trimming. This sample gives some 28,000 clones in total; roughly 90% of them show up just once. The ten most abundant clones make up about 7% of the sample.

General findings and caveats noted by the study authors: Because of the exploratory design, TCR variables were selected using unadjusted p-values without false-discovery rate correction. Because multi-region sequencing of the tumors was not done, intratumor heterogeneity could not be ruled out. Higher T cell density in blood was associated with longer overall survival, whereas higher clonality in adjacent lung was associated with shorter survival. A median of roughly 60 of the top 100 tumor clones were detected in paired uninvolved adjacent lung, and approximately 28 of these tumor clones were also found among the top 100 clones of the paired uninvolved adjacent lung. Uninvolved tumor-adjacent lung showed the highest T cell clonality, higher than tumor, which suggests more focused antigenic responses in the uninvolved tumor-adjacent lung.

At diagnosis, tumor, uninvolved tumor-adjacent lung and peripheral blood were collected and then preserved as a mix of FFPE and fresh-frozen material. For TCR repertoire profiling, the blood samples were analyzed as peripheral blood mononuclear cells. The rearranged segments are TRBV6-5 and TRBJ1-2, with TRBD1 identical over 7 junction bases. Sequences were derived from peripheral blood, sampled before any cancer treatment. The receptor was derived from a male donor aged 60 or older with stage I lung adenocarcinoma. The CDR3 sequence is CASSPGQSRTGYTF. The nucleotide sequence is TGTGCCAGCAGCCCGGGACAGTCCCGGACGGGCTACACCTTC.